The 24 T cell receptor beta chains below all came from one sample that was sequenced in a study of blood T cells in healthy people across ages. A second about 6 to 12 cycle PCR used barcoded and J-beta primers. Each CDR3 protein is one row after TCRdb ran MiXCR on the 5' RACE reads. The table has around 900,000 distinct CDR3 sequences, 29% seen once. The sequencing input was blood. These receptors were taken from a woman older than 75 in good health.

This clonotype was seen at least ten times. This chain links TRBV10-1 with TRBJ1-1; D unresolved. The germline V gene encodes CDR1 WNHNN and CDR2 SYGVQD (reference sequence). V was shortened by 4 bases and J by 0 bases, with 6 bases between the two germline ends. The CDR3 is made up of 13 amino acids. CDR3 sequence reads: CASSASVNTEAFF. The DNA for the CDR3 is TGCGCCAGCAGTGCCTCAGTGAACACTGAAGCTTTCTTT.

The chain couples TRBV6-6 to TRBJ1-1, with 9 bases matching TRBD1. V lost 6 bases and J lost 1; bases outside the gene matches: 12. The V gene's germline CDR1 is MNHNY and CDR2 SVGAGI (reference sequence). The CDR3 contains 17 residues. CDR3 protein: CASSAGQGGSRNTEAFF. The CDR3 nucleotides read TGTGCCAGCAGCGCGGGACAGGGAGGGAGCCGGAACACTGAAGCTTTCTTT.

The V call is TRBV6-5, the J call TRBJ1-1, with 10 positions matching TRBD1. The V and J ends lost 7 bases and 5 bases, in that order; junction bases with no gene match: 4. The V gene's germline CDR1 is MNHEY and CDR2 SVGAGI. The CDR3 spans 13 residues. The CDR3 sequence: CASKGQGRTEAFF. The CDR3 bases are TGTGCCAGCAAGGGACAGGGGAGGACTGAAGCTTTCTTT.

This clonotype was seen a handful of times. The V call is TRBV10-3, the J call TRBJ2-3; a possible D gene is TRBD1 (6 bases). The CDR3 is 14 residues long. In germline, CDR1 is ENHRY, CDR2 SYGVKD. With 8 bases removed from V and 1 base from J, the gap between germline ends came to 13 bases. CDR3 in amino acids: CAIGGRGGTDTQYF. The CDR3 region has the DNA TGTGCCATCGGGGGCAGGGGAGGCACAGATACGCAGTATTTT.

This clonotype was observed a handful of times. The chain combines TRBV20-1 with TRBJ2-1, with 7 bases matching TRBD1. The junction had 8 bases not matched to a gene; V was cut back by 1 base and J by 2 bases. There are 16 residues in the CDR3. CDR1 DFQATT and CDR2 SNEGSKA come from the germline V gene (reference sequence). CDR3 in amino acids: CSARVSTGPTYNEQFF. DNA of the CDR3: TGCAGTGCTAGAGTATCGACAGGGCCCACCTACAATGAGCAGTTCTTC.

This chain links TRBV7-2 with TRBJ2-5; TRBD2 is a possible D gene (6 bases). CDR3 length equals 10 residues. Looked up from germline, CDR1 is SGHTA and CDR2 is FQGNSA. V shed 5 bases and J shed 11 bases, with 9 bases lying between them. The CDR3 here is CASSAREQYF. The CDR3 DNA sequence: TGTGCCAGCAGCGCCCGGGAGCAGTACTTC. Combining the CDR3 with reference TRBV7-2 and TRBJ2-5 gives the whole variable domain GAGVSQSPSNKVTEKGKDVELRCDPISGHTALYWYRQSLGQGLEFLIYFQGNSAPDKSGLPSDRFSAERTGGSVSTLTIQRTQQEDSAVYLCASSAREQYFGPGTRLLVL.

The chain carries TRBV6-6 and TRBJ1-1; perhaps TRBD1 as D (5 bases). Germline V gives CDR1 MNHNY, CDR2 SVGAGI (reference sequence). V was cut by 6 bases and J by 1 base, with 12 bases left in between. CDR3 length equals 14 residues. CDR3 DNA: TGTGCCAGCAGCATGCCTGGGGGGAACACTGAAGCTTTCTTT. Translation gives CASSMPGGNTEAFF.

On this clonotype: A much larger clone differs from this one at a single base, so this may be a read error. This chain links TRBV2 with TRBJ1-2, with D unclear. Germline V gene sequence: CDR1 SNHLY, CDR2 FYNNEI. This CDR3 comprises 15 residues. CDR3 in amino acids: CASSVQGKEGYDYTF. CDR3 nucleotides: TGTGCCAGCAGTGTACAAGGGAAGGAAGGCTATGACTACACCTTC. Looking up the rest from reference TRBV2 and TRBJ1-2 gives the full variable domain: EPEVTQTPSHQVTQMGQEVILRCVPISNHLYFYWYRQILGQKVEFLVSFYNNEISEKSEIFDDQFSVERPDGSNFTLKIRSTKLEDSAMYFCASSVQGKEGYDYTFGSGTRLTVV.

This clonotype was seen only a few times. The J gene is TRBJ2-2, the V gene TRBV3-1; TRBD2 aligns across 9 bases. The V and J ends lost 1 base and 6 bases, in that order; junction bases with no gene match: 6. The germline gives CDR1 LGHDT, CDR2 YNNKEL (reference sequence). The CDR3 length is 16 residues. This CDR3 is CASSQAAGGPAGELFF. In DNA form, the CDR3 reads TGTGCCAGCAGCCAAGCTGCGGGGGGGCCGGCCGGGGAGCTGTTTTTT.

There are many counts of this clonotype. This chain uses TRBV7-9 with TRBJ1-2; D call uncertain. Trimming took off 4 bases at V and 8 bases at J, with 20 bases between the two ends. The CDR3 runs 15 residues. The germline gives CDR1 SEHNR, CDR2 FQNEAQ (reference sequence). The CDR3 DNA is TGTGCCAGCAGCTCCAGCGCGGTGTTATTAGGGGGCTACACCTTC. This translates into CASSSSAVLLGGYTF.

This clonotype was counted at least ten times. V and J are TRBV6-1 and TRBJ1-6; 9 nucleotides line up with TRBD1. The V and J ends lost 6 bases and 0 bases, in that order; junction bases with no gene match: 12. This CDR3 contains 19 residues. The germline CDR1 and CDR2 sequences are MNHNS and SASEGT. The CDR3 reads CASSPGTGPLSSYNSPLHF. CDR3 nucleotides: TGTGCCAGCAGCCCCGGGACAGGGCCACTCAGCTCCTATAATTCACCCCTCCACTTT.

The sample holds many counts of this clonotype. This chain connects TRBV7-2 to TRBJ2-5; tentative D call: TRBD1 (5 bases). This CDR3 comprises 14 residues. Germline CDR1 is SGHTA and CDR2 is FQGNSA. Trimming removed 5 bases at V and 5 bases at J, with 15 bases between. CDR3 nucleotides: TGTGCCAGCAGCCTCCACAAGGGGCGGGAGACCCAGTACTTC. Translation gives CASSLHKGRETQYF.

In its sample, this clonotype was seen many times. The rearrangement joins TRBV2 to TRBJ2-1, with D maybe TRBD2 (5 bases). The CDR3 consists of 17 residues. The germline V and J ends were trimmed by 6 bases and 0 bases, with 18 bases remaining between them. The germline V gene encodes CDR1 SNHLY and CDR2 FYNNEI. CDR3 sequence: CASSRPGGTSSYNEQFF. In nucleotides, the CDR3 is TGTGCCAGCAGCCGACCGGGCGGTACTAGCTCCTACAATGAGCAGTTCTTC.

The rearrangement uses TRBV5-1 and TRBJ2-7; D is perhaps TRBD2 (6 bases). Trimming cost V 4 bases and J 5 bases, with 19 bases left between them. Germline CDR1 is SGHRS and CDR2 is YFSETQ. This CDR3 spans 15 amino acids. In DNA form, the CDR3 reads TGCGCCAGCAGCCTACGGCCCGGGGGAGTGAACGAGCAGTACTTC. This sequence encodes CASSLRPGGVNEQYF.

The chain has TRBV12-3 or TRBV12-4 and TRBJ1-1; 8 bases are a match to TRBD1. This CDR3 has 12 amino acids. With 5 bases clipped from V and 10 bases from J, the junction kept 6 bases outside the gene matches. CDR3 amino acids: CASSKTRGLAFF. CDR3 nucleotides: TGTGCCAGCAGTAAAACCAGGGGGCTAGCTTTCTTT.

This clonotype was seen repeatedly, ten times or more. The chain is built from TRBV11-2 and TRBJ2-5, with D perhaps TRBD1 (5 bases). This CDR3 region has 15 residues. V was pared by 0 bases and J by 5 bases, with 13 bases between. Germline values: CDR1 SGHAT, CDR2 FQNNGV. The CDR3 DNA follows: TGTGCCAGCAGCTTAGACCATTTTTCAGGGGAGACCCAGTACTTC. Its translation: CASSLDHFSGETQYF.

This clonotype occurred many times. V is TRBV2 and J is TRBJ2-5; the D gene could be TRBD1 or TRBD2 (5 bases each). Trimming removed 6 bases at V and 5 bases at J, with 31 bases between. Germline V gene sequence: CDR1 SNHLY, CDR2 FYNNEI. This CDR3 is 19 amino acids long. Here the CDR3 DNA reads TGTGCCAGCAGATCATCCACTTTTCCGGGGCCCGCCTTGGCGGAGACCCAGTACTTC. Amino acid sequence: CASRSSTFPGPALAETQYF.

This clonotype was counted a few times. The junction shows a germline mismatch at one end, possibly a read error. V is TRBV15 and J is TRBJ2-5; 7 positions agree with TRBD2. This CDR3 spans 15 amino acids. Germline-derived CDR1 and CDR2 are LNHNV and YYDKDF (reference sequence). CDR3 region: CATSLGTNGQETQYF. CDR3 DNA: TGTGCCACCAGCCTCGGGACTAACGGCCAAGAGACTCAGTACTTC.

DNA for the CDR3: TGCGCCAGCAGCTTTTCGGGGCAGCTTAACTATAATTCACCCCTCCACTTT. Translated: CASSFSGQLNYNSPLHF. The chain recombines TRBV5-1 with TRBJ1-6; D might be TRBD1 (5 bases). V shed 2 bases and J shed 3 bases, with 15 bases lying between them. The CDR3 contains 17 residues. Germline V CDR1 and CDR2: SGHRS, YFSETQ.

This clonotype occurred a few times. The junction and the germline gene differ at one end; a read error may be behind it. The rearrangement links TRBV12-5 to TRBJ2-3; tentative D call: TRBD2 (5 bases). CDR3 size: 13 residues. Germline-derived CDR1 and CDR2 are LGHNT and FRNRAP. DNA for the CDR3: TGTGCTAGGGGTTCGACTATGAGCGATACGCAGTATTTT. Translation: CARGSTMSDTQYF.

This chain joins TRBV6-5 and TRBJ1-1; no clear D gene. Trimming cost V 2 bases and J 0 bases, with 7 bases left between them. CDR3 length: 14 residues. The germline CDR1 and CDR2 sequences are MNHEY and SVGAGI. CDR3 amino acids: CASSYRAVNTEAFF. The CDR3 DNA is TGTGCCAGCAGTTACCGGGCTGTGAACACTGAAGCTTTCTTT.

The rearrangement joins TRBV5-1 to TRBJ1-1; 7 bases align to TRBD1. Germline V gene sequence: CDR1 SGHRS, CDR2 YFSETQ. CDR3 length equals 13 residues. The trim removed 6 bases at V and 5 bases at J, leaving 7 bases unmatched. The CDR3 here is CASTQTGRTEAFF. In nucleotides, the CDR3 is TGCGCCAGCACCCAGACAGGGAGGACTGAAGCTTTCTTT.

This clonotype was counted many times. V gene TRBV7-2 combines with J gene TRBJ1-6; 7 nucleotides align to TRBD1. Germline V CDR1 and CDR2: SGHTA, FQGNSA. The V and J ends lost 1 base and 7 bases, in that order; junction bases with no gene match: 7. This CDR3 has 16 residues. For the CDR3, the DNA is TGTGCCAGCAGCTTAGGACAGGGAGTTAGAAATTCACCCCTCCACTTT. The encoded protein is CASSLGQGVRNSPLHF.

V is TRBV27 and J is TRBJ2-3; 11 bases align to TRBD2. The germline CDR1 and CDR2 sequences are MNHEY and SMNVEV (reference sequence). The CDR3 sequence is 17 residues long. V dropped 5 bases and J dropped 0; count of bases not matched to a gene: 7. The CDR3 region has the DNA TGTGCCAGCAGTGGTAGACTAGCGGGGATTAGCACAGATACGCAGTATTTT. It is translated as CASSGRLAGISTDTQYF.